A single sample gave rise to the 11 T cell receptor beta chains below, sequenced in a study of T cell responses to AZD1222 COVID-19 vaccine (dated by TCRdb to the early 2020s). The time point label of this sample denotes: about 28 days (+/-7) after the second vaccine dose. Receptors were amplified or captured by the immunoSEQ multiplex PCR assay. TCRdb obtained this table from immuneACCESS and retained in-frame rearrangements with V and J assigned. These tables miss some clones; where compared with another copy, unresolved V genes account for less than half of the shortfall, and the remainder is unexplained. In all, the sample holds about 83,000 clones, and about 91% of those were seen once. More than 25% of the sample is in the top ten clones. The sequencing here drew on peripheral blood, taken 28 days after the second AZD1222 dose. These receptors all stem from an adult who received the AZD1222 COVID-19 vaccine.

The V gene is TRBV28, the J gene TRBJ2-1; 11 positions agree with TRBD2. Germline assignment: CDR1 MDHEN and CDR2 SYDVKM. This CDR3 contains 17 residues. The ends lost 3 bases at V and 6 bases at J; junction bases unmatched: 10. Here the CDR3 DNA reads TGTGCCAGCAGTTTCTTTTACGGGACTAGCGGCAGCAATGAGCAGTTCTTC. Protein sequence: CASSFFYGTSGSNEQFF.

The V gene is TRBV6-4, the J gene TRBJ1-6; D might be TRBD1 (5 bases). Trimming pared 0 bases from V and 7 bases from J, leaving 10 bases between. This CDR3 comprises 15 residues. Germline V gene data show CDR1 as MRHNA and CDR2 as SNTAGT. The CDR3: CASSDSIGGNSPLHF. The CDR3 nucleotides are TGTGCCAGCAGTGACTCGATCGGGGGGAATTCACCCCTCCACTTT.

The J gene is TRBJ2-3, the V gene TRBV6-6, with 7 bases identical to TRBD1. V shed 6 bases and J 5 bases; nucleotides not matched to a gene: 11. The germline gives CDR1 MNHNY, CDR2 SVGAGI (reference sequence). The length of the CDR3 is 15 residues. CDR3 loop: CASRMPGGSGDTQYF. CDR3 DNA sequence: TGTGCCAGCAGAATGCCAGGGGGTTCGGGAGATACGCAGTATTTT.

In regard to this clone: One end of the junction varies from germline; a read error may be responsible. The chain is built from TRBV7-9 and TRBJ2-1; TRBD2 agrees at 7 bases. CDR1 and CDR2 from the germline V gene are SEHNR and FQNEAQ (reference sequence). The CDR3 is 15 amino acids. The chain's CDR3 is CASSLAVHGANEQFF. The CDR3 bases are TGTGCCAGCAGCCTAGCGGTACACGGGGCTAATGAGCAGTTCTTC.

The V and J genes are TRBV28 and TRBJ2-7, with a tentative D call TRBD2 (7 bases). The germline V and J ends were trimmed by 2 bases and 2 bases, with 16 bases remaining between them. Germline assignment: CDR1 MDHEN and CDR2 SYDVKM. This CDR3 spans 16 amino acids. As DNA, the CDR3 is TGTGCCAGCAGTTTACGGGGGGCGGGAAGCCCCTACGAGCAGTACTTC. It is translated as CASSLRGAGSPYEQYF.

The V and J genes are TRBV29-1 and TRBJ2-1; D is unresolved. With 3 bases removed from V and 3 bases from J, the gap between germline ends came to 12 bases. In germline, CDR1 is SQVTM, CDR2 ANQGSEA. CDR3 size: 14 residues. The CDR3 DNA follows: TGCAGCGTTGATGGGTTGGCAGACTACAATGAGCAGTTCTTC. This translates into CSVDGLADYNEQFF.

The chain carries TRBV7-3 and TRBJ2-2; 8 nucleotides agree with TRBD1. The V gene's germline CDR1 is SGHTA and CDR2 FQGTGA. With 5 bases clipped from V and 4 bases from J, the junction kept 3 bases outside the gene matches. The CDR3 is 14 amino acids. CDR3 in amino acids: CASSQGAATGELFF. CDR3 bases: TGTGCCAGCAGCCAGGGGGCTGCCACCGGGGAGCTGTTTTTT. Complete variable domain (other parts from reference TRBV7-3 and TRBJ2-2): GAGVSQTPSNKVTEKGKYVELRCDPISGHTALYWYRQSLGQGPEFLIYFQGTGAADDSGLPNDRFFAVRPEGSVSTLKIQRTERGDSAVYLCASSQGAATGELFFGEGSRLTVL.

The chain joins TRBV30 to TRBJ1-1; D remains unclear. Germline-derived CDR1 and CDR2 are GTSNPN and SVGIG (reference sequence). The CDR3 is 14 residues long. V lost 0 bases, J lost 3 bases, and 11 bases lay in between. CDR3 bases: TGTGCCTGGAGTGTACTGGGGTACGACACTGAAGCTTTCTTT. Its translation: CAWSVLGYDTEAFF.

V usage is TRBV10-1 and J usage is TRBJ1-1; a weak D match, TRBD1 (5 bases). Germline V gene lookup returns CDR1 WNHNN and CDR2 SYGVQD (reference sequence). This CDR3 is built from 14 residues. The germline V and J ends were trimmed by 2 bases and 4 bases, with 11 bases remaining between them. The CDR3 sequence is CASSEGGRGTEAFF. In DNA, the CDR3 is TGCGCCAGCAGTGAGGGAGGAAGGGGCACTGAAGCTTTCTTT.

V is TRBV4-3 and J is TRBJ1-2; D perhaps matches TRBD1 (5 bases). Trimming removed 0 bases at V and 7 bases at J, with 9 bases between. The CDR3 spans 13 residues. Germline V CDR1 and CDR2: LGHNA, YSLEER. The CDR3 loop reads CASSQDRDSGYTF. CDR3 DNA sequence: TGCGCCAGCAGCCAAGACAGGGATTCTGGCTACACCTTC.

The V and J genes are TRBV4-2 and TRBJ1-2; D remains ambiguous. V lost 0 bases and J 6 bases, leaving 8 bases between the germline ends. CDR1 is LGHNA and CDR2 is YNFKEQ in the germline V gene. There are 13 residues in the CDR3. In DNA form, the CDR3 reads TGTGCCAGCAGCCAAGATCGTAGGGATGGCTACACCTTC. Its translation: CASSQDRRDGYTF.